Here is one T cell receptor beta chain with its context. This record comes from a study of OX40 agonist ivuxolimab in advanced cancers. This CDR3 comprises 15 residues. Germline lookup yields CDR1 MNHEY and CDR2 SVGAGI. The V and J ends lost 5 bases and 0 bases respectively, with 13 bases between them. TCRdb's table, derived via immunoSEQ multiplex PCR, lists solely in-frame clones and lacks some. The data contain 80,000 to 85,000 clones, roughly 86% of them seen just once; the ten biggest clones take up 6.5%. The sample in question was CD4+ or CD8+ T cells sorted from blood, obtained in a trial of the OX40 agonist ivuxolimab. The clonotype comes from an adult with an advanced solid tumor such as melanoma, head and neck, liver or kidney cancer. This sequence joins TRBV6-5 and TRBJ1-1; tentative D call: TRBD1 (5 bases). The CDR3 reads CASSRPDNLNTEAFF. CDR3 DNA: TGTGCCAGCAGTCGCCCGGACAACCTGAACACTGAAGCTTTCTTT.